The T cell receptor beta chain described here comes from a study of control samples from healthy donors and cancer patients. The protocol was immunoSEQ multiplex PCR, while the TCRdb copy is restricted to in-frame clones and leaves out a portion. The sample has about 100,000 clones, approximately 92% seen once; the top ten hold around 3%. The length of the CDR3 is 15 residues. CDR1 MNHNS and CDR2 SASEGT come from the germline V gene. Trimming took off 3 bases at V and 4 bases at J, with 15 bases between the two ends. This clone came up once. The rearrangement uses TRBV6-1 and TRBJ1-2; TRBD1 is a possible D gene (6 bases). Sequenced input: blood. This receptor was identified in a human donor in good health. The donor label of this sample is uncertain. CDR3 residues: CASSDLETGPYGYTF. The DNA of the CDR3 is TGTGCCAGCAGTGATTTGGAGACAGGCCCCTATGGCTACACCTTC.